This passage covers 8 T cell receptor beta chains from one sample sequenced in a study of T cell repertoires in cytomegalovirus infection. In TCRdb, the reads were re-called with MiXCR into one record per CDR3 protein. The repertoire holds some 300,000 distinct CDR3 sequences, with around 10% as singletons. Input material: PBMCs. These receptors all stem from a human donor in good health (CMV status not recorded). Some clones in this sample may be carry-over from other donors' samples.

This clonotype appeared many times. The chain carries TRBV28 and TRBJ1-1; maybe TRBD1 (6 bases). Germline CDR1 MDHEN, CDR2 SYDVKM. Trimming removed 9 bases from V and 1 base from J, with 15 bases in between. This CDR3 is 14 amino acids long. The CDR3 DNA reads as TGTGCCAGTGGGCCTGGGACAACGAACACTGAAGCTTTCTTT. This sequence encodes CASGPGTTNTEAFF.

This clonotype was seen at least ten times. This chain connects TRBV12-3 or TRBV12-4 to TRBJ2-1; the match to TRBD1 covers 7 bases. The CDR3 covers 15 residues. After removal of 5 bases from V and 6 bases from J, the junction contained 10 bases not matched to a gene. The CDR3 bases are TGTGCCAGCAGTCCCTCGGACAGGCTTGGCAATGAGCAGTTCTTC. Translated, it gives CASSPSDRLGNEQFF.

This clonotype appeared many times. This rearrangement joins TRBV28 to TRBJ1-1, with a tentative D call TRBD1 (5 bases). The CDR3 runs 14 residues. The germline V gene has CDR1 MDHEN and CDR2 SYDVKM. V was clipped by 5 bases and J by 2 bases, with 12 bases between them. The CDR3 loop is CASSPRTLNTEAFF. CDR3 in DNA: TGTGCCAGCAGTCCAAGGACACTAAACACTGAAGCTTTCTTT.

This clonotype has at least ten counts. This chain joins TRBV10-3 and TRBJ2-7, with D tentatively TRBD1 (5 bases). V was pared by 2 bases and J by 3 bases, with 8 bases between. This CDR3 has 13 amino acids. Per germline, CDR1 ENHRY and CDR2 SYGVKD. This CDR3 is CAISEPGYYEQYF. The CDR3 DNA follows: TGTGCCATCAGTGAGCCAGGGTACTACGAGCAGTACTTC.

The rearrangement links TRBV5-4 to TRBJ2-5, with TRBD2 matching 9 bases. The length of the CDR3 is 16 residues. V lost 4 bases and J lost 2; bases outside the gene matches: 9. Looked up from germline, CDR1 is SGHNT and CDR2 is YYREEE (reference sequence). The CDR3 nucleotides read TGTGCCAGCAGCGTTAGCGGGGGCCCTTTTCAAGAGACCCAGTACTTC. Its protein is CASSVSGGPFQETQYF.

This clonotype appeared many times. This chain links TRBV5-6 with TRBJ1-1, with TRBD1 matching over 7 bases. This CDR3 is 14 amino acids long. Germline V gene lookup returns CDR1 SGHDT and CDR2 YYEEEE. The trim removed 6 bases at V and 1 base at J, leaving 6 bases unmatched. CDR3 protein: CASTSGTANTEAFF. The CDR3 DNA is TGTGCCAGCACTTCCGGGACAGCGAACACTGAAGCTTTCTTT.

V is TRBV20-1 and J is TRBJ2-7; TRBD1 aligns across 11 bases. This CDR3 spans 13 amino acids. V was pared by 5 bases and J by 6 bases, with 6 bases of the junction left unmatched. From germline, CDR1 is DFQATT and CDR2 SNEGSKA (reference sequence). In DNA, the CDR3 is TGCAGTGCTCTCCGGGACAGGGGGTCCGAGCAGTACGTC. It specifies CSALRDRGSEQYV.

This clonotype appeared a few times. The chain links TRBV5-5 to TRBJ2-1; maybe TRBD1 (6 bases). The V gene's germline CDR1 is SGHKS and CDR2 YYEKEE (reference sequence). CDR3 length: 12 amino acids. Trimming stripped 4 bases from V and 8 bases from J, with 10 bases between. The DNA of the CDR3 is TGTGCCAGCAGCCTGGGGGCTTATGAGCAGTTCTTC. Its protein is CASSLGAYEQFF.